The rows below give T cell receptor beta chains drawn from one sample of a study of cytomegalovirus exposure and HLA in healthy donors. Sequenced by immunoSEQ multiplex PCR; TCRdb stores in-frame clones only, minus some. The sample lists more than 85,000 clones; around nine tenths were seen once. The sequenced sample consisted of PBMCs. Receptor source: a woman between 18 and 30 years old in good health and CMV-seronegative. CDR3s include the opening cysteine and the closing phenylalanine or tryptophan. A D gene is named only where the DNA matches it firmly. Only part of the rows carry a size: once, few, many, or a class if the clone is expanded.

V	size	D	J	DNA	CDR3
TRBV5-1	NA	TRBD2	TRBJ2-5	TGCGCCAGCAGCTTCCTAGCGGGAGAGGAGACCCAGTACTTC	CASSFLAGEETQYF
TRBV29-1	NA	TRBD2	TRBJ2-5	TGCAGCGTTGGGGCCCTAGCGGGAGGGCCAAATATTCAAGAGACCCAGTACTTC	CSVGALAGGPNIQETQYF
TRBV28	NA	NA	TRBJ2-7	TGTGCCAGCAGTTTCGGCAGGGGCGTTTACGAGCAGTACTTC	CASSFGRGVYEQYF
TRBV9	NA	TRBD1	TRBJ2-3	TGTGCCAGCAGCGTAGAGGGGGCCGGCACAGATACGCAGTATTTT	CASSVEGAGTDTQYF
TRBV1	NA	NA	TRBJ1-1	TGCACCAGCAGCCAAGATTTGGGCACGACCCACACTGAAGCTTTCTTT	CTSSQDLGTTHTEAFF
TRBV28	NA	NA	TRBJ2-1	TGTGCCAGCAATTCCCCCCGGGACAATGAGCAGTTCTTC	CASNSPRDNEQFF
TRBV9	NA	TRBD2	TRBJ2-2	TGTGCCAGCAGGGCCCCAACCGGGACTAGCGGGGGGGCGAACACCGGGGAGCTGTTTTTT	CASRAPTGTSGGANTGELFF
TRBV7-3	NA	NA	TRBJ2-1	TGTGCCAGCAGCTCGTTCAAGACACCTCCTTACAATGAGCAGTTCTTC	CASSSFKTPPYNEQFF
TRBV28	NA	TRBD1	TRBJ1-1	TGTGCCAGCAGTGCTCCAAAGGGGGCGGTCACTGAAGCTTTCTTT	CASSAPKGAVTEAFF
TRBV9	NA	NA	TRBJ1-4	TGTGCCAGCAGCGTAGGTCCAGGGAGGGATGAAAAACTGTTTTTT	CASSVGPGRDEKLFF
TRBV7-2	NA	NA	TRBJ2-3	TGTGCCAGCAGCCGACACCCTGGGACAGATACGCAGTATTTT	CASSRHPGTDTQYF
TRBV5-1	NA	NA	TRBJ2-4	TGCGCCAGCAGCTTATGGGTGGGCTTGGCCAAAAACATTCAGTACTTC	CASSLWVGLAKNIQYF
TRBV6-1	NA	NA	TRBJ2-7	TGTGCCAGCAGGTTTGACCTTAGGAGCTCCTACGAGCAGTACTTC	CASRFDLRSSYEQYF
TRBV6-6	NA	NA	TRBJ1-5	TGTGCCAGCAGACCGGGGGGACTTAGCAATCAGCCCCAGCATTTT	CASRPGGLSNQPQHF
TRBV11-2	NA	NA	TRBJ2-1	TGTGCCAGCAGCTTAGGTTACTACCTCGGCAATGAGCAGTTCTTC	CASSLGYYLGNEQFF
TRBV2	NA	TRBD2	TRBJ2-1	TGTGCCAGCAGTGAGGTGGGTAGCGGGAGGGCGACCTACAATGAGCAGTTCTTC	CASSEVGSGRATYNEQFF
TRBV5-1	once	TRBD1	TRBJ2-1	TGCGCCAGCAGCTTGGGGCCTACAGGGGGCGGGAATGAGCAGTTCTTC	CASSLGPTGGGNEQFF
TRBV7-9	NA	NA	TRBJ2-7	TGTGCCAGCAGCTTTATTCGTTTAGGAGACGAGCAGTACTTC	CASSFIRLGDEQYF
TRBV4-1	NA	TRBD1	TRBJ2-2	TGCGCCAGCAGCTTATTTCCCGGGACAGCGAACACCGGGGAGCTGTTTTTT	CASSLFPGTANTGELFF
TRBV28	NA	NA	TRBJ2-3	TGTGCCAGCAGTTTAGGGCCGAGAGATACGCAGTATTTT	CASSLGPRDTQYF
TRBV11-1	NA	TRBD1	TRBJ1-1	TGTGCCAGCAGCTCCCGACAGGGAAACACTGAAGCTTTCTTT	CASSSRQGNTEAFF
TRBV7-2	NA	NA	TRBJ1-1	TGTGCCAGCAGCTTACAGTGGGGAGACACTGAAGCTTTCTTT	CASSLQWGDTEAFF
TRBV6-5	once	TRBD1	TRBJ2-2	TGTGCCAGCAGTTCCGTCCGGACAGGGAACACCGGGGAGCTGTTTTTT	CASSSVRTGNTGELFF
TRBV5-8	NA	NA	TRBJ2-7	TGTGCCAGCAGCTTAGGGGCCGTCTACGAGCAGTACTTC	CASSLGAVYEQYF
TRBV4-2	NA	TRBD2	TRBJ2-1	TGTGCCAGCAGCCAAATTGAGCGGGGGGGCTGGTTCTTC	CASSQIERGGWFF
TRBV15	NA	NA	TRBJ2-1	TGTGCCACCAGCAGGCCCAAGGGCGGGAATATGCACAATGAGCAGTTCTTC	CATSRPKGGNMHNEQFF
TRBV5-1	NA	NA	TRBJ2-3	TGCGCCAGCAGCTTGGGGGGCCGTGGGGATACGCAGTATTTT	CASSLGGRGDTQYF
TRBV2	NA	NA	TRBJ2-7	TGTGCCAGCAGTAGGACGGGAGAGCCCTTTTTCTACGAGCAGTACTTC	CASSRTGEPFFYEQYF
TRBV19	NA	NA	TRBJ2-3	TGTGCCAGTAACCAGGGGATAGAACACACAGATACGCAGTATTTT	CASNQGIEHTDTQYF
TRBV13	NA	TRBD1	TRBJ1-4	TGTGCCAGCAGCGTCCGGACAGGATCGTATGAAAAACTGTTTTTT	CASSVRTGSYEKLFF
TRBV7-2	NA	TRBD2	TRBJ2-7	TGTGCCAGCAGCTTAGATAGCGGGGCCACCTACGAGCAGTACTTC	CASSLDSGATYEQYF
TRBV4-3	NA	NA	TRBJ2-1	TGCGCCAGCAGCCAAGATCGGGTCTACAGGGGGGGCAATGAGCAGTTCTTC	CASSQDRVYRGGNEQFF
TRBV7-8	NA	NA	TRBJ1-4	TGTGCCAGCAGCCGTAGCGGGGAAAAACTGTTTTTT	CASSRSGEKLFF
TRBV7-3	NA	NA	TRBJ1-3	TGTGCCAGCAGCCAAGGACAGGGAAACACCATATATTTT	CASSQGQGNTIYF
TRBV19	NA	NA	TRBJ1-5	TGTGCCAGTAGTACTCCAGGGGACCGGAATCAGCCCCAGCATTTT	CASSTPGDRNQPQHF
TRBV7-3	NA	NA	TRBJ2-3	TGTGCCAGCAGCTTAAGCCACTCGGATACGCAGTATTTT	CASSLSHSDTQYF
TRBV29-1	NA	NA	TRBJ2-7	TGCAGCGCAGGGTCGTCCCACGAGCAGTACTTC	CSAGSSHEQYF
TRBV20-1	NA	NA	TRBJ1-2	TGCAGTGCCCCCCGCGGAAAATACTACACCTTC	CSAPRGKYYTF
TRBV7-8	NA	TRBD1	TRBJ2-3	TGTGCCAGCAGCTCGACAGGGGGCGCAGATACGCAGTATTTT	CASSSTGGADTQYF
TRBV28	NA	NA	TRBJ1-5	TGTGCCAGCAGTTTACACACGAGCAATCAGCCCCAGCATTTT	CASSLHTSNQPQHF
TRBV28	few	TRBD1	TRBJ2-1	TGTGCCAGCAGTTTATTTACAGGACAGGGGGCTAAAGATGAGCAGTTCTTC	CASSLFTGQGAKDEQFF
TRBV13	NA	TRBD2	TRBJ2-1	TGTGCCAGCAGCCCCGGGACTAGCGGGGGTAATGAGCAGTTCTTC	CASSPGTSGGNEQFF
TRBV28	NA	NA	TRBJ2-3	TGTGCCGGCGTTCGAGGAAAAACAGATACGCAGTATTTT	CAGVRGKTDTQYF
TRBV7-3	few	NA	TRBJ1-1	TGTGCCAGCAGCATGAGTGGGAACACTGAAGCTTTCTTT	CASSMSGNTEAFF
TRBV19	NA	NA	TRBJ1-1	TGTGCCAGTAGTACCCGACAGGAAGCTTTCTTT	CASSTRQEAFF
TRBV2	NA	NA	TRBJ1-2	TGTGCCAGCAGTGAGGGGCACTACACCTTC	CASSEGHYTF
TRBV11-3	few	NA	TRBJ1-3	TGTGCCAGCAGCTTATCCCCGGCGGCCAACACCATATATTTT	CASSLSPAANTIYF
TRBV29-1	once	NA	TRBJ2-5	TGCAGCGCCGGAGAGACCCAGTACTTC	CSAGETQYF
TRBV11-1	NA	TRBD2	TRBJ2-1	TGTGCCAGCAGCCCGACTAGCGGAAGATACAATGAGCAGTTCTTC	CASSPTSGRYNEQFF
TRBV5-1	NA	TRBD2	TRBJ2-3	TGCGCCAGCAGCCCGGGGGGGCGCACAGATACGCAGTATTTT	CASSPGGRTDTQYF
TRBV7-2	NA	NA	TRBJ1-1	TGTGCCAGCAGCTTTACAGATACGAACACTGAAGCTTTCTTT	CASSFTDTNTEAFF
TRBV12-2	NA	NA	TRBJ2-1	TGTGCAAGTCGCTTAGTTCGGGGGGGCCTTTACAATGAGCAGTTCTTC	CASRLVRGGLYNEQFF
TRBV6-5	NA	TRBD1	TRBJ2-7	TGTGCCAGCAAGGGACAGGGGTACTACGAGCAGTACTTC	CASKGQGYYEQYF
TRBV27	many	TRBD1	TRBJ1-5	TGTGCCAGCAGTTCCTACGGGACAGTCAATCAGCCCCAGCATTTT	CASSSYGTVNQPQHF